This T cell receptor beta chain was identified during a study of cytomegalovirus exposure and HLA in healthy donors. Study-wide results and caveats: A later analysis reportedly identified an Asian-associated ancestry cluster as carrying fewer N-insertions than the approximately 670-donor mean. Immune exposure information available was restricted to CMV serostatus. The authors later found most CMV-associated TCR beta chains appeared HLA-restricted.

The PCR ran on 60 Vbeta and 13 Jbeta primers. Here immunoSEQ multiplex PCR was the method, and the copy in TCRdb shows in-frame clones only, minus some. The sample lists 110,000 or so clones; around 81% were seen once. V lost 6 bases and J lost 9; bases outside the gene matches: 9. This CDR3 is built from 15 residues. Germline values: CDR1 MGHRA, CDR2 YSYEKL. On this clone itself: The antigen remains undetermined.

This sequence was found in a woman aged 25 to 39 in good health and CMV-seronegative. The chain combines TRBV4-1 with TRBJ1-6; 9 bases are shared with TRBD1. The sequencing sample was made of PBMCs. CDR3 protein: CASRLTGQGSSPLHF. The CDR3 nucleotides are TGCGCCAGCAGGTTGACGGGACAGGGTAGTTCACCCCTCCACTTT.